This passage covers 20 T cell receptor beta chains from one sample sequenced in a study of CD8+ T cells in alopecia areata. The treatment: oral pan-JAK inhibitor, 5-10 mg twice daily. Sequencing used cDNA as its template, made by extracting RNA and reverse transcribing it. Libraries were prepared by immunoSEQ multiplex PCR; TCRdb keeps only in-frame clonotypes and omits some of them. The data hold roughly 92,000 clones, with about three quarters observed a single time. Sequencing was performed on CD8+ T cells sorted from blood, taken at week 44, from a patient treated with tofacitinib. These receptors all come from a human donor with alopecia areata.

This sequence joins TRBV13 and TRBJ1-5; D gene ambiguous. Germline V lookup: CDR1 PRHDT, CDR2 FYEKMQ (reference sequence). This CDR3 has 13 residues. V lost 0 bases, J lost 0 bases, and 0 bases lay in between. The CDR3 is CASSLGSNQPQHF. The CDR3 nucleotides read TGTGCCAGCAGCTTAGGTAGCAATCAGCCCCAGCATTTT.

This clone was seen just once. The rearrangement uses TRBV5-1 and TRBJ1-2, with D tentatively TRBD1 (5 bases). Trimming stripped 7 bases from V and 0 bases from J, with 19 bases between. CDR1 is SGHRS, CDR2 YFSETQ, per germline. The CDR3 totals 16 residues. The CDR3: CASRDGVFKTNYGYTF. DNA for the CDR3: TGCGCCAGCCGGGACGGAGTTTTTAAGACTAACTATGGCTACACCTTC. Looking up the rest from reference TRBV5-1 and TRBJ1-2 gives the full variable domain: KAGVTQTPRYLIKTRGQQVTLSCSPISGHRSVSWYQQTPGQGLQFLFEYFSETQRNKGNFPGRFSGRQFSNSRSEMNVSTLELGDSALYLCASRDGVFKTNYGYTFGSGTRLTVV.

The chain recombines TRBV13 with TRBJ2-1; D may be TRBD1 (5 bases). Germline V CDR1 and CDR2: PRHDT, FYEKMQ (reference sequence). The CDR3 covers 14 residues. V was trimmed by 6 bases and J by 0 bases, leaving 9 bases between them. The CDR3 sequence: CASSDRTSYNEQFF. The CDR3 DNA is TGTGCCAGCAGTGACAGAACCTCCTACAATGAGCAGTTCTTC.

The chain carries TRBV29-1 and TRBJ2-2; D possibly matches TRBD1 or TRBD2 (6 bases each). In germline, CDR1 is SQVTM, CDR2 ANQGSEA. CDR3 size: 14 residues. V was clipped by 5 bases and J by 2 bases, with 12 bases between them. The CDR3 protein is CSVKGGANTGELFF. In nucleotides, the CDR3 is TGCAGCGTTAAGGGGGGAGCAAACACCGGGGAGCTGTTTTTT.

The CDR3 is CASRGGKLEAFF. DNA of the CDR3: TGCGCCAGCAGGGGAGGGAAGCTTGAAGCTTTCTTT. This chain joins TRBV10-2 and TRBJ1-1; D gene unclear. The germline CDR1 and CDR2 sequences are WSHSY and SAAADI. The CDR3 covers 12 residues. The V end lost 6 bases, the J end lost 7 bases, and 12 bases lay between the germline ends.

This clone was seen a handful of times. The chain links TRBV7-9 to TRBJ2-3, with D uncertain. Germline CDR1 and CDR2: SEHNR and FQNEAQ (reference sequence). CDR3 length: 11 residues. The V end was cut by 7 bases, the J end by 2 bases, with 4 bases between. As DNA, the CDR3 is TGTGCCAGCACATACACAGATACGCAGTATTTT. Translation: CASTYTDTQYF.

The chain recombines TRBV29-1 with TRBJ2-3; 14 bases match TRBD2. Germline values: CDR1 SQVTM, CDR2 ANQGSEA. J gave up 1 base and V 3 bases, and 9 bases lay outside the gene matches. The CDR3 loop spans 18 amino acids. CDR3 in DNA: TGCAGCGTTGACGGGACTAGCGGGGGACGGGGGGGCACAGATACGCAGTATTTT. Translating it yields CSVDGTSGGRGGTDTQYF.

The rearrangement links TRBV29-1 to TRBJ1-2, with no clear D. Trimming removed 0 bases at V and 6 bases at J, with 8 bases between. The CDR3 is 12 residues long. CDR1 and CDR2 (germline): SQVTM, ANQGSEA. The CDR3 reads CSVEDRSDGYTF. The CDR3 DNA follows: TGCAGCGTTGAAGATCGATCGGATGGCTACACCTTC.

In the case of this clone: In the same sample, other DNA sequences code for this CDR3. The genes are TRBV19 and TRBJ1-5; possibly TRBD1 for D (6 bases). Trimming removed 3 bases from V and 3 bases from J, with 9 bases in between. The CDR3 is made up of 14 amino acids. Per germline, CDR1 LNHDA and CDR2 SQIVND (reference sequence). Here the CDR3 DNA reads TGTGCCAGTAGTATCCGGGACACCAATCAGCCCCAGCATTTT. Its protein product is CASSIRDTNQPQHF.

This chain links TRBV19 with TRBJ2-7; 7 bases are a match to TRBD1. Trimming cost V 4 bases and J 5 bases; bases outside gene matches: 5. The CDR3 runs 13 residues. Looked up from germline, CDR1 is LNHDA and CDR2 is SQIVND (reference sequence). The CDR3 DNA reads TGTGCCAGTAGTAACGGACAGGAGAACGAGCAGTACTTC. This codes for CASSNGQENEQYF.

This chain links TRBV27 with TRBJ2-7, with D possibly TRBD1 on 7 matching bases. The CDR3 runs 15 residues. Germline V lookup: CDR1 MNHEY, CDR2 SMNVEV (reference sequence). The germline V and J ends were trimmed by 4 bases and 5 bases, with 18 bases remaining between them. As DNA, the CDR3 is TGTGCCAGCAGTTCCCCGGACAGGAGGGTCGACGAGCAGTACTTC. Amino acid sequence: CASSSPDRRVDEQYF.

The chain links TRBV6-5 to TRBJ1-2; 8 nucleotides match TRBD1. Germline assignment: CDR1 MNHEY and CDR2 SVGAGI. Unmatched junction bases numbered 7, after V lost 5 bases and J lost 8 bases. This CDR3 is built from 13 residues. This CDR3 reads CASSLGQGQGYTF. CDR3 nucleotide sequence: TGTGCCAGCAGTCTAGGACAGGGCCAAGGCTACACCTTC.

This clone is a singleton in its sample. The gene calls are TRBV2 and TRBJ1-2, with 7 nucleotides matching TRBD1. CDR1 is SNHLY and CDR2 is FYNNEI in the germline V gene. V was clipped by 3 bases and J by 4 bases; unmatched bases: 5. CDR3 length: 14 amino acids. CDR3 DNA: TGTGCCAGCAGTGATTGGGACAGTAGCTATGGCTACACCTTC. This gives the protein CASSDWDSSYGYTF.

The chain joins TRBV14 to TRBJ2-7; D tentatively fits TRBD1 or TRBD2 (5 bases each). This CDR3 comprises 15 residues. V was trimmed by 1 base and J by 4 bases, leaving 14 bases between them. In germline, CDR1 is SGHDN, CDR2 FVKESK. The CDR3 reads CASSQAKGPLYEQYF. The DNA of the CDR3 is TGTGCCAGCAGCCAAGCCAAGGGACCCCTATACGAGCAGTACTTC.

This chain joins TRBV11-2 and TRBJ2-1; 15 nucleotides agree with TRBD2. The CDR3 sequence is 18 residues long. With V trimmed by 5 bases and J by 4 bases, 9 bases remained unmatched. Looked up from germline, CDR1 is SGHAT and CDR2 is FQNNGV. This CDR3 reads CASSPGGLAGGRYNEQFF. For the CDR3, the DNA is TGTGCCAGCAGCCCGGGCGGACTAGCGGGGGGGCGGTACAATGAGCAGTTCTTC.

V gene TRBV7-2 combines with J gene TRBJ2-5, with D possibly matching TRBD2 (6 bases). Germline lookup yields CDR1 SGHTA and CDR2 FQGNSA. Trimming pared 2 bases from V and 5 bases from J, leaving 12 bases between. The CDR3 spans 14 residues. CDR3 in amino acids: CASSLRRVLETQYF. As DNA, the CDR3 is TGTGCCAGCAGCTTAAGGAGGGTTCTGGAGACCCAGTACTTC.

This clone showed up just a few times. This chain links TRBV7-8 with TRBJ2-3, with D tentatively TRBD1 or TRBD2 (5 bases each). Germline V gene lookup returns CDR1 SGHVS and CDR2 FQNEAQ. The V and J ends lost 0 bases and 3 bases respectively, with 13 bases between them. CDR3 length equals 16 residues. DNA of the CDR3: TGTGCCAGCAGCTTAGCGGGTAGAGGGGATACAGATACGCAGTATTTT. Protein: CASSLAGRGDTDTQYF.

The chain combines TRBV15 with TRBJ2-1, with D perhaps being TRBD1 or TRBD2 (5 bases each). The CDR3 totals 16 residues. Trimming took 4 bases from V and 4 from J, leaving 17 bases between them. Per the germline V gene, CDR1 is LNHNV and CDR2 is YYDKDF (reference sequence). As DNA, the CDR3 is TGTGCCACCAGCAAATATGGAGAGGGGAATTACAATGAGCAGTTCTTC. This encodes CATSKYGEGNYNEQFF.

The CDR3 spells CAWSLGETEAFF. The DNA for the CDR3 is TGTGCCTGGAGCCTCGGGGAAACTGAAGCTTTCTTT. The chain combines TRBV30 with TRBJ1-1; no reliable D call. Per the germline V gene, CDR1 is GTSNPN and CDR2 is SVGIG (reference sequence). Trimming shortened V by 3 bases and J by 5 bases, and 10 bases separated the two germline ends. The CDR3 loop spans 12 amino acids.

The chain employs TRBV14 and TRBJ1-1; TRBD1 aligns across 10 bases. Per germline, CDR1 SGHDN and CDR2 FVKESK. Germline trimming cut 1 base from V and 7 bases from J; bases unmatched to any gene: 0. This CDR3 is built from 13 residues. The CDR3 nucleotides read TGTGCCAGCAGCCAAGGGGACAGGGGTGAAGCTTTCTTT. Amino acids: CASSQGDRGEAFF. The full variable domain, with the rest looked up from reference TRBV14 and TRBJ1-1, is EAGVTQFPSHSVIEKGQTVTLRCDPISGHDNLYWYRRVMGKEIKFLLHFVKESKQDESGMPNNRFLAERTGGTYSTLKVQPAELEDSGVYFCASSQGDRGEAFFGQGTRLTVV.